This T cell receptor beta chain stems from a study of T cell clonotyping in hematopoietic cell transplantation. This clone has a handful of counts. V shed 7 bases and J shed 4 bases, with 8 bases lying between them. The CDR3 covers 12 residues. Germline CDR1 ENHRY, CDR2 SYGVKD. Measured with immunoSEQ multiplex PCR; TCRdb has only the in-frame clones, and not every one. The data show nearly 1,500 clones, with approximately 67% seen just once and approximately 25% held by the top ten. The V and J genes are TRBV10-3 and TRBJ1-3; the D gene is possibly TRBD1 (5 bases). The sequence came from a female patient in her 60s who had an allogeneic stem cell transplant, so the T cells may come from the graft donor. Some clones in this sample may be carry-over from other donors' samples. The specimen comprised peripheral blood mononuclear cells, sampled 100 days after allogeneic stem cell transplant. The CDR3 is CAINPGGNTIYF. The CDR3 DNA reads TGTGCCATCAACCCAGGGGGAAACACCATATATTTT.